The 9 T cell receptor beta chains listed next were all sequenced from one sample in a study of blood T cell repertoires in COVID-19. Sequencing used immunoSEQ multiplex PCR; TCRdb keeps in-frame clones, though not all of them. Seen here are about 120,000 clones, approximately 86% observed once, and the top ten hold under 5%. The source material was peripheral blood. Receptors originate from a man aged 40-55 years with acute or convalescent COVID-19.

The genes are TRBV6-2 or TRBV6-3 and TRBJ2-3, with D possibly being TRBD1 (6 bases). This CDR3 contains 15 residues. Trimming pared 2 bases from V and 3 bases from J, leaving 12 bases between. CDR1 MNHEY and CDR2 SVGEGT come from the germline V gene. The CDR3 DNA follows: TGTGCCAGCAGTTACGGGCAGGGGATAACAGATACGCAGTATTTT. It codes for CASSYGQGITDTQYF.

The sample holds one count of this clone. CDR3 sequence: CASSQDPTLRDTGGDTQYF. In nucleotides, the CDR3 is TGCGCCAGCAGCCAAGATCCGACTCTCCGGGACACAGGAGGAGATACGCAGTATTTT. This chain uses TRBV4-1 with TRBJ2-3; perhaps TRBD1 as D (6 bases). Trimming removed 0 bases at V and 5 bases at J, with 24 bases between. This CDR3 contains 19 residues. Germline V gene sequence: CDR1 MGHRA, CDR2 YSYEKL.

The chain joins TRBV30 to TRBJ2-2; 7 bases line up with TRBD2. V gave up 8 bases and J gave up 7 bases; unmatched junction bases: 13. Germline loops: CDR1 GTSNPN, CDR2 SVGIG (reference sequence). CDR3 size: 14 residues. The CDR3: CALFGGGPIGELFF. In nucleotides, the CDR3 is TGTGCCCTTTTCGGGGGAGGGCCGATCGGGGAGCTGTTTTTT.

This clone was recorded once. The rearrangement joins TRBV3-1 (or the pseudogene TRBV3-2) to TRBJ1-5; D gene unclear. Trimming cost V 0 bases and J 5 bases, with 11 bases left between them. The germline gives CDR1 LGHDT, CDR2 YNNKEL (reference sequence). This CDR3 spans 15 amino acids. DNA of the CDR3: TGTGCCAGCAGCCAAGATATGAGCAAACATCAGCCCCAGCATTTT. Translated, it gives CASSQDMSKHQPQHF.

The chain carries TRBV7-2 and TRBJ1-3, with TRBD1 matching over 8 bases. In germline, CDR1 is SGHTA, CDR2 FQGNSA. This CDR3 is built from 15 residues. Germline trimming cut 0 bases from V and 7 bases from J; bases unmatched to any gene: 5. As DNA, the CDR3 is TGTGCCAGCAGCTTAGCGCGGACAGGGTCGAACACCATATATTTT. Translated: CASSLARTGSNTIYF.

This chain uses TRBV18 with TRBJ2-1; 9 bases line up with TRBD2. The V gene's germline CDR1 is KGHSH and CDR2 LQKENI. Trimming at V came to 3 bases and at J to 6 bases, leaving 9 bases not matched to a gene. The CDR3 is 16 residues long. As DNA, the CDR3 is TGTGCCAGCTCACCCCTAGCTAGCGGGACGGGCAATGAGCAGTTCTTC. Its protein is CASSPLASGTGNEQFF.

The chain is built from TRBV25-1 and TRBJ2-1; D might be TRBD2 (7 bases). This CDR3 has 14 amino acids. V was trimmed by 10 bases and J by 8 bases, leaving 21 bases between them. Germline CDR1 MGHDK, CDR2 SYGVNS. CDR3 protein: CAKQGGGRPYEQFF. The CDR3 coding sequence is TGTGCCAAACAAGGGGGGGGCCGGCCTTATGAGCAGTTCTTC.

The rearrangement links TRBV11-2 to TRBJ2-7; TRBD2 aligns across 11 bases. CDR1 is SGHAT, CDR2 FQNNGV, per germline. CDR3 length equals 14 residues. The trim removed 1 base at V and 8 bases at J, leaving 4 bases unmatched. CDR3 in amino acids: CASSLATSGNKQYF. The CDR3 nucleotides read TGTGCCAGCAGCTTAGCGACTAGCGGGAACAAGCAGTACTTC.

The chain joins TRBV7-2 to TRBJ2-1; 8 bases line up with TRBD1. The CDR3 contains 16 residues. Germline assignment: CDR1 SGHTA and CDR2 FQGNSA. V was clipped by 6 bases and J by 8 bases; unmatched bases: 15. The CDR3 is CASRNTPGGRFDEQFF. The CDR3, as DNA: TGTGCCAGCAGAAACACCCCAGGGGGCCGTTTCGATGAGCAGTTCTTC.